Listed here is a single TCR beta chain. This clonotype was seen repeatedly, ten times or more. Its antigen target is currently unknown. Base qualities are missing; no much larger clone stands one base away. Library preparation was by RACE. The data were produced on a NextSeq 500. During library preparation, unique molecular identifiers were attached to individual cDNA molecules so that TCRs could be counted quantitatively and reproducibly. Each blood RNA sample was used to sequence both TCR alpha and TCR beta chains. Per the authors' processing: A median of approximately 96,000 TCRs per sample was observed, with a range of 23,224 to 690,600. The Decombinator software suite was used to annotate the V, J and CDR3 of the TCR reads. To make PS versus PT1 abundance plots, every sample was subsampled to the same number of TCRs (28,000). Expanded TCRs were defined as absent before sensitization and observed at least eight times at the 2-week time point. TCRdb cleaned the public reads at Q25 with fastp, built clones with MiXCR and kept in-frame beta chains. CDR3 protein sequences are deduplicated, and each keeps its most common genes and DNA. The authors' filters were not applied to this entry. Here the sample has under 450,000 distinct CDR3 sequences; roughly 6.3% occur a single time. The top ten clonotypes cover over 5.5% of the sample.

This sample was taken from a study of human T cells and chemical hapten exposure (dated by TCRdb to the early 2020s). General notes on the study: For sensitization, 2% DPC in acetone was applied to a roughly 2 cm by roughly 2 cm area of upper inner arm skin. Most of the patients in the cohort were female, and the cohort covered alopecia areata with under or over 50% scalp involvement, alopecia totalis and alopecia universalis. In alopecia patients, the study followed how the peripheral blood TCR repertoire changed in vivo over primary and secondary sensitization to diphenylcyclopropenone (DPC), a hapten. Patch testing was performed on the upper back with Finn chambers containing 0.01% DPC, and the patch tests were scored after 6 days according to International Contact Dermatitis Research Group standards. The libraries were sequenced as a pool, and the TCR yield per sample differed mostly because of small variations in library volumes within the pool. Under 30 alopecia patients gave blood for TCR sequencing at one to four time points (pre-sensitization, 2, 6 and 24 weeks). Blood samples were taken from patients before sensitization (week 0) and at 2, 6 and about 24 weeks after DPC sensitization. Throughout the study period of roughly 24 weeks, patients also received therapeutic DPC doses to the scalp every week. Here is what the overall study found, with its caveats: Because every patient had alopecia, a presumed autoimmune disease, the patients' immune response might differ from that of healthy individuals. After repeated subsampling, the strength of the expansion versus patch-test correlation and the threshold at which it became significant changed. Compared with pre-sensitization or healthy control sets, expanded TCRs formed significantly more large CDR3 similarity clusters, which is consistent with antigen-driven responses. DPC sensitization did not change how many TCRs were above 1 in 1000 frequency, and no evidence was found of alterations in global repertoire structure. Patch test score was positively correlated with the number of PT1 expanded TCRs, with significance at thresholds 8, 16 and 32 but not at 4.

The label giving this sample's time point can be read as: patch test 2, 6 weeks after DPC sensitization. This sample's treatment or condition label indicates: therapeutic diphenylcyclopropenone sensitization with weekly scalp DPC. At each patch-test visit, blood was drawn before the patch test was applied. Eligible patients were aged 18 to 70, diagnosed with alopecia, deemed suitable for DPC therapy, and excluded if pregnant. Total RNA was extracted from unfractionated whole blood that had been collected in Tempus Blood RNA tubes. The germline V gene specifies MNHEY as CDR1 and SVGEGT as CDR2. The V end loses 5 bases and the J end loses 9 bases, and a stretch of 13 bases separates them. The CDR3 runs 12 residues from the cysteine to the phenylalanine. Here the CDR3 DNA is all that survives: 36 bases in frame from base 1.

The clonotype was recovered from a woman aged 18 to 35 with alopecia areata. Some clones in this sample may be carry-over from other donors' samples. Here the chain combines TRBV6-2 or TRBV6-3 and TRBJ1-1; no D gene call is confident. The sequences come from whole blood, collected in connection with sensitization to the hapten diphenylcyclopropenone (DPC). Here the CDR3 is given as CASSPGGRKAFF. The sequenced DNA: TGTGCCAGCAGTCCCGGCGGGAGGAAAGCTTTCTTT.